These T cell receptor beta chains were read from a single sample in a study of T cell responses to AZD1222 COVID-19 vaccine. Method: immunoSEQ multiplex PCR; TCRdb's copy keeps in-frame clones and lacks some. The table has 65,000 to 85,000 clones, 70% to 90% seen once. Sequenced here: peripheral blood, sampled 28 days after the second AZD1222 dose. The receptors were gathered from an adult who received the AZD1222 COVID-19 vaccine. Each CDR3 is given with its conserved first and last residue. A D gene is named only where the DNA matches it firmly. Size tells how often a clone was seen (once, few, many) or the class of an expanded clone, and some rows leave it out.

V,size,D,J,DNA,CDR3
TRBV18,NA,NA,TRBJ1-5,TGTGCCAGCTCGCGGATTGGTCAGGCGATAAATCAGCCCCAGCATTTT,CASSRIGQAINQPQHF
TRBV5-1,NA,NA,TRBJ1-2,TGCGCCAGCACCCCGGACGCGAACAGCCCAATCTATGGCTACACCTTC,CASTPDANSPIYGYTF
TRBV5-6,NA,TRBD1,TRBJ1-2,TGTGCCAGCAGCTTGGTGGGGACAGACATACTTTCAAATGGCTACACCTTC,CASSLVGTDILSNGYTF
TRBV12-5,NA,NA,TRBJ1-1,TGTGCTAGTGGTTTCGGAAGTGGCACTGAAGCTTTCTTT,CASGFGSGTEAFF
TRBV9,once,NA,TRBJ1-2,TGTGCCAGCAGCGTAGATGCGGGGGGCTATGGCTACACCTTC,CASSVDAGGYGYTF
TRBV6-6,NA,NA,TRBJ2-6,TGTGCCAGCAGTCGGACAGTACTCCCCTCTGGGGCCAACGTCCTGACTTTC,CASSRTVLPSGANVLTF
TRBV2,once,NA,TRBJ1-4,TGTGCCAGCTCAAGACTGCTCGCCCCGGAAAAACTGTTTTTT,CASSRLLAPEKLFF
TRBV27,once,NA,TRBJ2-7,TGTGCCAGCAGTTTTGGACGGGTGGGCTACGAGCAGTACTTC,CASSFGRVGYEQYF
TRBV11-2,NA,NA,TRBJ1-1,TGTGCCAGCAGCTTTGAGGGTAGAGGAGGAGCTTTCTTT,CASSFEGRGGAFF
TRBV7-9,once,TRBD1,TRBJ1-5,TGTGCCAGCAGCTCGGCCGGGACAGTGGGCAATCAGCCCCAGCATTTT,CASSSAGTVGNQPQHF
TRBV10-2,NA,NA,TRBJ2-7,TGCGCCAGCAGTGTATCGGACAGTGCCTCCTACGAGCAGTACTTC,CASSVSDSASYEQYF
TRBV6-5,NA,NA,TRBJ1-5,TGTGCCAGCAGGGGTCTGGGCAATCAGCCCCAGCATTTT,CASRGLGNQPQHF
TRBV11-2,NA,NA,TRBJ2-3,TGTGCCAGCAGCTCAAGAGCCGGCCCCCCGGTACCCACAGATACGCAGTATTTT,CASSSRAGPPVPTDTQYF
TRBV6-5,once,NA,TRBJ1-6,TGTGCCAGCAGTCCCCGGGACAACGGTTCACCCCTCCACTTT,CASSPRDNGSPLHF
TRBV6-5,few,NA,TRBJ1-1,TGTGCCACCGCATTAGGAGGGCAGGCCAAGTCTTTCTTT,CATALGGQAKSFF
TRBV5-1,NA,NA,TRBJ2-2,TGCGCCAGCACTTCGGGGACCGGGGAGCTGTTTTTT,CASTSGTGELFF
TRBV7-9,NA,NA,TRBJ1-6,TGTGCCAGCAGCTTAGGGTCCGGGTACTATAATTCACCCCTCCACTTT,CASSLGSGYYNSPLHF
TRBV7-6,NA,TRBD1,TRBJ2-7,TGTGCCAGCAGCTTAGGGGACAGGGGTACCTACGAGCAGTACTTC,CASSLGDRGTYEQYF
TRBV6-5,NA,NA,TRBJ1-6,TGTGCCAGCAGTTACGACAGGAGGGGGGTAGATTCACCCCTCCACTTT,CASSYDRRGVDSPLHF
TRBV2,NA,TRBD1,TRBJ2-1,TGTGCCAGCAGTGATTGGGACAGGGGATCGCATGAGCAGTTCTTC,CASSDWDRGSHEQFF
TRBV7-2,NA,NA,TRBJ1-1,TGTGCCAGCAGCTTAAAGGGGGGCGTTGAAGCTTTCTTT,CASSLKGGVEAFF
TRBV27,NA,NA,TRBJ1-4,TGTGCCAGCAGTTTATCTTATCCGAGCGGACAGATTAATGAAAAACTGTTTTTT,CASSLSYPSGQINEKLFF